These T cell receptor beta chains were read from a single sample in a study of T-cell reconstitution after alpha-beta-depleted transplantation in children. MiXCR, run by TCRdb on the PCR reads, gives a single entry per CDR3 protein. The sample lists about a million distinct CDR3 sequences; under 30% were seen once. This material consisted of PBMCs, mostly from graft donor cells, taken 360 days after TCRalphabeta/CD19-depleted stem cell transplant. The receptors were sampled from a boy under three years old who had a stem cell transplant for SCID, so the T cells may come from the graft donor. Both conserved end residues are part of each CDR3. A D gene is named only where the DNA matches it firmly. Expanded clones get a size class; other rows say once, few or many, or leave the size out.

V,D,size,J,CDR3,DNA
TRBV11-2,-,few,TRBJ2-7,CASSPETGNVYEQYF,TGTGCCAGCAGCCCAGAGACCGGGAACGTCTACGAGCAGTACTTC
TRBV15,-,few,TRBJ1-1,CATSRGRVGNTEAFF,TGTGCCACCAGCAGAGGCAGGGTCGGGAATACTGAAGCTTTCTTT
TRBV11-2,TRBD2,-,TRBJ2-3,CASSLDPGTSFSSRPTDTQYF,TGTGCCAGCAGCTTAGATCCCGGGACTAGTTTCTCGTCCCGTCCCACAGATACGCAGTATTTT
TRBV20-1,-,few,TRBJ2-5,CSARPPQETQYF,TGCAGTGCTCGGCCCCCCCAAGAGACCCAGTACTTC
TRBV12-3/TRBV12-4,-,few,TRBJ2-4,CASSFGRGPGKNIQYF,TGTGCCAGCAGTTTCGGACGGGGGCCGGGCAAAAACATTCAGTACTTC
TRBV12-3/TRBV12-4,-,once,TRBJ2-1,CASSLAGLRDNEQFF,TGTGCCAGCAGTTTAGCTGGGTTACGGGACAATGAGCAGTTCTTC
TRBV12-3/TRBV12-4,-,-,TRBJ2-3,CASSLGPTGGSTDTQYF,TGTGCCAGCAGTTTAGGACCGACAGGAGGTTCCACAGATACGCAGTATTTT
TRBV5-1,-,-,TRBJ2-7,CASSLGGNIGSSYEQYF,TGCGCCAGCAGCTTGGGCGGAAATATAGGGAGCTCCTACGAGCAGTACTTC
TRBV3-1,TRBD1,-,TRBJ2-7,CASSDKRGTGGAYEQYF,TGTGCCAGCAGCGACAAGCGTGGGACAGGGGGTGCCTACGAGCAGTACTTC
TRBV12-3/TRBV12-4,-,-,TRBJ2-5,CASSSAAGQETQYF,TGTGCCAGCAGTTCGGCAGCCGGGCAAGAGACCCAGTACTTC
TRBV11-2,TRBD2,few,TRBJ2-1,CASSFGTSPSNEQFF,TGTGCCAGCAGCTTCGGGACTAGTCCCTCCAATGAGCAGTTCTTC
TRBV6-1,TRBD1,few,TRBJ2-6,CASSEYGRGPGANVLTF,TGTGCCAGCAGTGAATATGGAAGGGGGCCTGGGGCCAACGTCCTGACTTTC
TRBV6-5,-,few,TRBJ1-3,CASSYPGGAFSGNTIYF,TGTGCCAGCAGTTACCCGGGAGGCGCGTTCTCTGGAAACACCATATATTTT
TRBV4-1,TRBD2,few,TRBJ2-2,CASSQGPLAVNTGELFF,TGCGCCAGCAGCCAAGGCCCACTAGCGGTCAACACCGGGGAGCTGTTTTTT
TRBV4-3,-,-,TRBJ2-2,CASSQDRRELFF,TGCGCCAGCAGCCAAGACCGGCGAGAGCTGTTTTTT
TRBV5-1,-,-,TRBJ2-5,CASSLGPQGRETQYF,TGCGCCAGCAGCTTGGGACCCCAGGGGCGAGAGACCCAGTACTTC
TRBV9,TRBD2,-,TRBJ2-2,CASRRLAGDMGELFF,TGTGCCAGCAGGCGCCTAGCGGGAGATATGGGGGAGCTGTTTTTT
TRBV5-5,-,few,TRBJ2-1,CASSREGNEQFF,TGTGCCAGCAGTCGAGAGGGAAATGAGCAGTTCTTC
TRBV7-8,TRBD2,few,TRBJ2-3,CASSPSLRGATDTQYF,TGTGCCAGCAGCCCCTCCCTGCGGGGGGCCACAGATACGCAGTATTTT
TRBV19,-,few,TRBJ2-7,CASSFRDTYEQYF,TGTGCCAGTAGTTTCCGGGACACCTACGAGCAGTACTTC
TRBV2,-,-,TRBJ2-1,CASSDEGWELNEQFF,TGTGCCAGCAGTGACGAGGGGTGGGAACTAAATGAGCAGTTCTTC
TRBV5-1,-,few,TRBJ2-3,CASSPVSESTQYF,TGCGCCAGCAGCCCCGTGTCCGAATCAACGCAGTATTTT
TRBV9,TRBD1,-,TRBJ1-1,CASSARGTAEAFF,TGTGCCAGCAGCGCCCGAGGGACAGCTGAAGCTTTCTTT
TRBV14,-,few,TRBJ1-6,CASSQEPRNSPLHF,TGTGCCAGCAGCCAAGAACCGAGAAATTCACCCCTCCACTTT
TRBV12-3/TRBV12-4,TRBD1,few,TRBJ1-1,CASSSLTGESTEVFF,TGTGCCAGCAGTTCCCTCACAGGGGAAAGCACTGAAGTTTTCTTT
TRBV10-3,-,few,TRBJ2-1,CAISESEGRPYNEQFF,TGTGCCATCAGTGAGTCGGAGGGTCGCCCCTACAATGAGCAGTTCTTC
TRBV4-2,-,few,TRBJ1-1,CASSQDEDSIEAFF,TGTGCCAGCAGCCAAGATGAGGACAGTATCGAAGCTTTCTTT
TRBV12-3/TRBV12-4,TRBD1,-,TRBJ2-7,CASSFPELTGLGF,TGTGCCAGCAGTTTCCCCGAATTGACAGGGCTCGGGTTC
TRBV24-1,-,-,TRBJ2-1,CATSDYSRGNYNEQFF,TGTGCCACCAGTGATTATTCCAGGGGTAACTACAATGAGCAGTTCTTC
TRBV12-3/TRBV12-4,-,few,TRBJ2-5,CASSFLSSETQYF,TGTGCCAGCAGTTTTTTGAGCTCAGAGACCCAGTACTTC
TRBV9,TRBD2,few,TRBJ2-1,CASSVGTSNEQFF,TGTGCCAGCAGCGTTGGGACTAGCAATGAGCAGTTCTTC
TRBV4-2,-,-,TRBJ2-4,CASSQDSVAKNIQYF,TGTGCCAGCAGCCAGGACAGTGTGGCCAAAAACATTCAGTACTTC
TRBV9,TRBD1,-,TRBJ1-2,CASSVVSGGATGYTF,TGTGCCAGCAGCGTAGTTTCAGGGGGCGCGACCGGCTACACCTTC
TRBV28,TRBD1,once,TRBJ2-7,CASRTPGTGENEQYF,TGTGCCAGCAGGACTCCCGGGACAGGGGAGAACGAGCAGTACTTC
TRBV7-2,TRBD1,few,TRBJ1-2,CASSQRGGQWGYGYTF,TGTGCCAGCAGCCAACGAGGGGGCCAGTGGGGCTATGGCTACACCTTC
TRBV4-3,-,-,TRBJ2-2,CASSQEEGFTGELFF,TGCGCCAGCAGCCAAGAGGAGGGGTTCACCGGGGAGCTGTTTTTT
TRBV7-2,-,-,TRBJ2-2,CASSFARPQTGELFF,TGTGCCAGCAGCTTTGCGCGCCCTCAAACCGGGGAGCTGTTTTTT
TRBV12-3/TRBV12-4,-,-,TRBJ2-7,CASTPPGRKTYEQYF,TGTGCCAGCACCCCCCCAGGGAGAAAGACCTACGAGCAGTACTTC
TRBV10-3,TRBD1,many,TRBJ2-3,CAISPTGADRDTQYF,TGTGCCATCAGTCCAACAGGGGCGGACCGCGATACGCAGTATTTT
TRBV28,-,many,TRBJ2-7,CASSFGTPFSYEQYF,TGTGCCAGCAGTTTCGGGACACCGTTCTCCTACGAGCAGTACTTC
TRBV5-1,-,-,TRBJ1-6,CASRGTGMNNSPLHF,TGCGCCAGCAGGGGAACAGGGATGAATAATTCACCCCTCCACTTT